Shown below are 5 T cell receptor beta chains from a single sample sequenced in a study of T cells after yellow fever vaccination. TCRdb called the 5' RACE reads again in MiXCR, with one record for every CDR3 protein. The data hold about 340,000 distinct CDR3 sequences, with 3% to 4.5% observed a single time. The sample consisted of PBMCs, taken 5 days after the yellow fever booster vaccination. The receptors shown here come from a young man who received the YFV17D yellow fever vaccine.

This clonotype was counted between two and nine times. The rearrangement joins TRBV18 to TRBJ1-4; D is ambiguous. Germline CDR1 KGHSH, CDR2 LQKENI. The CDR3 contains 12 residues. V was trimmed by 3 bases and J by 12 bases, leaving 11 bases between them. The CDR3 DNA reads TGTGCCAGCTCACCCGTCGGGGTGGAACTGTTTTTT. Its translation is CASSPVGVELFF.

CDR3 DNA: TGTGCCAGCAGTCCAAGACCGGGAAGCGACTATGGCTACACCTTC. This encodes CASSPRPGSDYGYTF. The chain joins TRBV6-2 or TRBV6-3 to TRBJ1-2; no clear D gene. The CDR3 is 15 amino acids. The V gene lost 5 bases and the J gene lost 3 bases, with 16 bases spanning the gap. Germline lookup yields CDR1 MNHEY and CDR2 SVGEGT.

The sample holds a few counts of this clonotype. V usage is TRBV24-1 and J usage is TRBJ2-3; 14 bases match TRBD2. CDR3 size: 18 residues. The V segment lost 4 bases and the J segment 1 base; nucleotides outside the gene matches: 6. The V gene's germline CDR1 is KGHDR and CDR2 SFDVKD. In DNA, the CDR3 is TGTGCCACCAGTGACCCCGGGACTAGCGGGGGACGCACAGATACGCAGTATTTT. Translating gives CATSDPGTSGGRTDTQYF.

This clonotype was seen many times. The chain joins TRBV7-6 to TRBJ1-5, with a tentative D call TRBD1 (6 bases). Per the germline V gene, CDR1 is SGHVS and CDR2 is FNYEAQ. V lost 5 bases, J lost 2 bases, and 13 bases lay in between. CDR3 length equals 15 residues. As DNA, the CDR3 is TGTGCCAGCAGCCCAGGGGTAGGCGGCAATCAGCCCCAGCATTTT. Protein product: CASSPGVGGNQPQHF.

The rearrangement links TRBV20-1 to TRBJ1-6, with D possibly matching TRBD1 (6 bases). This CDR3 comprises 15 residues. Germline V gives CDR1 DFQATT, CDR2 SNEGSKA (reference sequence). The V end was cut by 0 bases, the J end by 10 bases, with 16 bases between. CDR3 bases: TGCAGTGCTAGAGATCGGGTAGGGGGAGAATCACCCCTCCACTTT. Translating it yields CSARDRVGGESPLHF.